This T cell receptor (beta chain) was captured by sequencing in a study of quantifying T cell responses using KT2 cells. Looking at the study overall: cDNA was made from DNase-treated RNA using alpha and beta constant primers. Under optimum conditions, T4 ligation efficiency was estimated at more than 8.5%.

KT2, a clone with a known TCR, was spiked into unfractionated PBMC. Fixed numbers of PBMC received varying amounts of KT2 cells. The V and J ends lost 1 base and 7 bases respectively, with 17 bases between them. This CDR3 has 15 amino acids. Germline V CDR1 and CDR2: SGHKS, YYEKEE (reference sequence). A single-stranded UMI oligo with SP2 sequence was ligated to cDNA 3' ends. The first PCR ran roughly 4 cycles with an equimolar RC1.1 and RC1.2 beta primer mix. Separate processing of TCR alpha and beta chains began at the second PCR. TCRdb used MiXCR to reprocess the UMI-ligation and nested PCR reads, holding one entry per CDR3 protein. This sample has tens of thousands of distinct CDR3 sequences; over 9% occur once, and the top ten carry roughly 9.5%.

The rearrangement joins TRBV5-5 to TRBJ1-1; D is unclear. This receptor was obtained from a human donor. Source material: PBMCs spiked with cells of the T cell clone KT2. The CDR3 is CASSLKRSGLGEAFF. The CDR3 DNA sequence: TGTGCCAGCAGCTTGAAGCGTTCCGGACTGGGTGAAGCTTTCTTT.